The 12 T cell receptor beta chains below all came from one sample that was sequenced in a study of response to subunit inactivated influenza vaccine. TCRdb reprocessed the RT-PCR reads with MiXCR, giving one entry per CDR3 protein. Of approximately 500,000 distinct CDR3 sequences listed, around 15% are singletons. The sample here was PBMCs from blood, taken about 13 days after vaccination. These receptors were collected from a middle-aged man who received an inactivated influenza vaccine.

This clonotype was observed a handful of times. The chain uses TRBV30 and TRBJ2-7; D unclear. Trimming cost V 2 bases and J 3 bases, with 5 bases left between them. There are 11 residues in the CDR3. The germline V gene encodes CDR1 GTSNPN and CDR2 SVGIG (reference sequence). The CDR3 DNA sequence: TGTGCCTGGAGTCTTCGCTACGAGCAGTACTTC. Its protein is CAWSLRYEQYF.

This clonotype has just a few counts. V is TRBV6-5 and J is TRBJ1-1, with D unresolved. This CDR3 contains 12 residues. V lost 3 bases and J 9 bases, leaving 11 bases between the germline ends. From germline, CDR1 is MNHEY and CDR2 SVGAGI. Here the CDR3 DNA reads TGTGCCAGCAGTTATTCAAGGGATAAAGCTTTCTTT. Protein product: CASSYSRDKAFF.

The chain couples TRBV4-3 to TRBJ2-2; 15 positions agree with TRBD2. Germline CDR1 is LGHNA and CDR2 is YSLEER. After removal of 0 bases from V and 4 bases from J, the junction contained 6 bases not matched to a gene. This CDR3 contains 19 residues. CDR3 in DNA: TGCGCCAGCAGCCAAGATTGGACTAGCGGGGGGGCGGTCACCGGGGAGCTGTTTTTT. This sequence encodes CASSQDWTSGGAVTGELFF.

This clonotype was seen a few times. The V and J genes are TRBV28 and TRBJ2-7, with 8 bases that match TRBD1. Trimming cost V 1 base and J 2 bases; bases outside gene matches: 4. Germline V gene lookup returns CDR1 MDHEN and CDR2 SYDVKM. CDR3 length: 15 residues. CDR3 sequence reads: CASSLFQGAAYEQYF. CDR3 DNA sequence: TGTGCCAGCAGTTTATTCCAGGGGGCCGCCTACGAGCAGTACTTC.

There are a few counts of this clonotype. The chain carries TRBV20-1 and TRBJ2-5; D is possibly TRBD1 (6 bases). The V and J ends lost 4 bases and 5 bases respectively, with 14 bases between them. Germline V CDR1 and CDR2: DFQATT, SNEGSKA (reference sequence). The CDR3 runs to 13 residues. The CDR3: CSATGHSIETQYF. CDR3 DNA sequence: TGCAGTGCTACGGGACACAGTATCGAGACCCAGTACTTC.

The chain links TRBV7-2 to TRBJ2-7; the match to TRBD2 covers 9 bases. This CDR3 is 14 amino acids long. Germline lookup yields CDR1 SGHTA and CDR2 FQGNSA. V dropped 4 bases and J dropped 2; count of bases not matched to a gene: 3. CDR3: CASSSAGGTYEQYF. CDR3 nucleotide sequence: TGTGCCAGCAGCTCAGCGGGGGGCACCTACGAGCAGTACTTC.

The chain has TRBV15 and TRBJ1-5, with 7 bases aligning to TRBD1. This CDR3 comprises 14 residues. Germline loops: CDR1 LNHNV, CDR2 YYDKDF (reference sequence). After removal of 5 bases from V and 6 bases from J, the junction contained 7 bases not matched to a gene. CDR3 residues: CATSVRGTLQPQHF. In DNA form, the CDR3 reads TGTGCCACCAGCGTCAGGGGGACTCTTCAGCCCCAGCATTTT. Full variable domain (remainder filled in from reference TRBV15 and TRBJ1-5): DAMVIQNPRYQVTQFGKPVTLSCSQTLNHNVMYWYQQKSSQAPKLLFHYYDKDFNNEADTPDNFQSRRPNTSFCFLDIRSPGLGDTAMYLCATSVRGTLQPQHFGDGTRLSIL.

The sample holds a few counts of this clonotype. The chain uses TRBV3-1 and TRBJ2-1, with 10 bases identical to TRBD2. V gave up 1 base and J gave up 12 bases; unmatched junction bases: 3. The germline V gene has CDR1 LGHDT and CDR2 YNNKEL (reference sequence). The CDR3 is made up of 13 amino acids. CDR3 sequence: CASSQVSGGGQFF. The CDR3 region has the DNA TGTGCCAGCAGCCAAGTGAGCGGGGGGGGGCAGTTCTTC.

There are many counts of this clonotype. V usage is TRBV4-2 and J usage is TRBJ1-1; weak D call: TRBD1 (5 bases). The CDR3 totals 16 residues. The V end was cut by 0 bases, the J end by 4 bases, with 15 bases between. The germline CDR1 and CDR2 sequences are LGHNA and YNFKEQ. The CDR3, as DNA: TGTGCCAGCAGCCAAGACCCCGGCCCGAGGGGCACTGAAGCTTTCTTT. This encodes CASSQDPGPRGTEAFF.

J is TRBJ1-4 and V is TRBV6-1; D might be TRBD1 (5 bases). Germline-derived CDR1 and CDR2 are MNHNS and SASEGT. Trimming cost V 4 bases and J 2 bases, with 11 bases left between them. The CDR3 has 15 amino acids. CDR3 bases: TGTGCCAGCAGTGCAATTGGGGGTACTAATGAAAAACTGTTTTTT. As protein: CASSAIGGTNEKLFF.

The gene calls are TRBV20-1 and TRBJ2-7, with 7 bases that match TRBD1. J gave up 3 bases and V 6 bases, and 8 bases lay outside the gene matches. Germline CDR1 is DFQATT and CDR2 is SNEGSKA (reference sequence). The CDR3 covers 13 residues. CDR3: CSAVGTAHYEQYF. The CDR3 bases are TGCAGTGCCGTCGGGACAGCCCACTACGAGCAGTACTTC.

The J gene is TRBJ2-5, the V gene TRBV20-1; 7 bases agree with TRBD1. Trimming cost V 6 bases and J 0 bases; bases outside gene matches: 10. The CDR3 sequence is 15 residues long. The germline V gene has CDR1 DFQATT and CDR2 SNEGSKA (reference sequence). CDR3 amino acids: CSAEAGTEYQETQYF. The CDR3 DNA sequence: TGCAGTGCAGAGGCCGGGACAGAGTACCAAGAGACCCAGTACTTC.